The 27 T cell receptor beta chains below all came from one sample that was sequenced in a study of T cell repertoires in cytomegalovirus infection. TCRdb re-derived calls from the reads in MiXCR, one entry per CDR3 protein. Altogether approximately 700,000 distinct CDR3 sequences are present, 35% being singletons, with the ten largest covering under 3.5%. Sample: PBMCs. Source of these receptors: a human donor in good health (CMV status not recorded). Some clones in this sample may be carry-over from other donors' samples.

This clonotype came up once. This chain connects TRBV6-6 to TRBJ2-7; the D gene is possibly TRBD1 (6 bases). Germline V lookup: CDR1 MNHNY, CDR2 SVGAGI (reference sequence). V was clipped by 0 bases and J by 2 bases, with 20 bases between them. The CDR3 contains 18 residues. The CDR3: CASSYSITRGKSTYEQYF. CDR3 in DNA: TGTGCCAGCAGTTACTCGATTACAAGGGGGAAATCTACCTACGAGCAGTACTTC.

The chain carries TRBV29-1 and TRBJ1-2, with no clear D. The CDR3 has 12 amino acids. The V end was cut by 7 bases, the J end by 2 bases, with 11 bases between. Looked up from germline, CDR1 is SQVTM and CDR2 is ANQGSEA. In DNA, the CDR3 is TGCAGCGCCTTCGGGCCCAACTATGGCTACACCTTC. Its translation is CSAFGPNYGYTF.

This clonotype was detected only a few times. J is TRBJ2-7 and V is TRBV6-1; D is possibly TRBD2 (5 bases). Trimming stripped 2 bases from V and 5 bases from J, with 13 bases between. Looked up from germline, CDR1 is MNHNS and CDR2 is SASEGT. CDR3 length: 14 amino acids. CDR3 amino acids: CASSERTEGNEQYF. For the CDR3, the DNA is TGTGCCAGCAGTGAAAGGACTGAAGGGAACGAGCAGTACTTC.

This clonotype was counted many times. This chain links TRBV7-2 with TRBJ2-5; 7 nucleotides agree with TRBD1. Germline V gene data show CDR1 as SGHTA and CDR2 as FQGNSA. After removal of 5 bases from V and 1 base from J, the junction contained 10 bases not matched to a gene. This CDR3 is built from 16 residues. CDR3 protein: CASSLGQLRSQETQYF. The CDR3 coding sequence is TGTGCCAGCAGCCTGGGACAGTTGAGGAGCCAAGAGACCCAGTACTTC.

Many counts were recorded for this clonotype. V and J are TRBV7-6 and TRBJ1-1; no clear D. V gave up 6 bases and J gave up 0 bases, with 14 bases separating them. This CDR3 spans 15 amino acids. From germline, CDR1 is SGHVS and CDR2 FNYEAQ. This CDR3 reads CASRSSPGMNTEAFF. The DNA for the CDR3 is TGTGCCAGCAGGAGCTCCCCTGGAATGAACACTGAAGCTTTCTTT. Based on the CDR3 plus reference TRBV7-6 and TRBJ1-1, the full variable domain is GAGVSQSPRYKVTKRGQDVALRCDPISGHVSLYWYRQALGQGPEFLTYFNYEAQQDKSGLPNDRFSAERPEGSISTLTIQRTEQRDSAMYRCASRSSPGMNTEAFFGQGTRLTVV.

This clonotype has more than one count but fewer than ten. V is TRBV7-2 and J is TRBJ1-1, with 7 bases aligning to TRBD1. Trimming removed 4 bases from V and 2 bases from J; junction bases left unmatched: 10. Germline V lookup: CDR1 SGHTA, CDR2 FQGNSA. This CDR3 has 16 amino acids. CDR3 in amino acids: CASSSRGRVPNTEAFF. As DNA, the CDR3 is TGTGCCAGCAGCTCTAGGGGGCGCGTCCCTAACACTGAAGCTTTCTTT.

This clonotype was seen repeatedly, ten times or more. The CDR3 spells CASSLGSGWDTEAFF. CDR3 DNA sequence: TGTGCCAGCAGCTTAGGTTCAGGGTGGGACACTGAAGCTTTCTTT. This chain uses TRBV7-9 with TRBJ1-1; D is possibly TRBD1 (5 bases). In germline, CDR1 is SEHNR, CDR2 FQNEAQ (reference sequence). The V and J ends lost 1 base and 3 bases respectively, with 12 bases between them. The CDR3 has 15 amino acids.

The chain employs TRBV5-6 and TRBJ2-1; possibly TRBD2 for D (6 bases). This CDR3 has 16 amino acids. Germline CDR1 SGHDT, CDR2 YYEEEE. V was shortened by 4 bases and J by 5 bases, with 19 bases between the two germline ends. CDR3 sequence: CASSRIELAQNNEQFF. CDR3 in DNA: TGTGCCAGCAGCAGGATTGAGCTAGCGCAAAACAATGAGCAGTTCTTC.

The chain employs TRBV10-3 and TRBJ1-1, with D possibly TRBD1 on 5 matching bases. This CDR3 is built from 14 residues. Germline V gives CDR1 ENHRY, CDR2 SYGVKD. V dropped 5 bases and J dropped 6 bases, with 16 bases sitting between them. The DNA of the CDR3 is TGTGCCATCAGTCCCCTCATGGGGGACCCTGAAGCTTTCTTT. It codes for CAISPLMGDPEAFF.

The rearrangement uses TRBV6-1 and TRBJ2-7; D might be TRBD2 (6 bases). V lost 0 bases to trimming and J lost 2 bases, with 14 bases between them. Germline V gene lookup returns CDR1 MNHNS and CDR2 SASEGT. The CDR3 runs to 16 residues. CDR3 coding DNA: TGTGCCAGCAGTGAAGCGGCCGTATGGGGGGCCTACGAGCAGTACTTC. It translates to CASSEAAVWGAYEQYF.

The CDR3 region is CAISESRQGAYGYTF. In DNA form, the CDR3 reads TGTGCCATCAGTGAGTCGAGGCAAGGAGCCTATGGCTACACCTTC. The chain links TRBV10-3 to TRBJ1-2, with D uncertain. CDR1 and CDR2 from the germline V gene are ENHRY and SYGVKD. This CDR3 has 15 residues. V lost 0 bases to trimming and J lost 4 bases, with 12 bases between them.

A note on this clonotype: As the CDR3 is not closed by the conserved phenylalanine or tryptophan, this likely results from a read error. V usage is TRBV7-2 and J usage is TRBJ1-6; the D gene is possibly TRBD1 (5 bases). The CDR3 loop spans 16 amino acids. Germline V gives CDR1 SGHTA, CDR2 FQGNSA. The V gene lost 3 bases and the J gene lost 7 bases, with 16 bases spanning the gap. CDR3 DNA: TGTGCCAGCAGCTTGCCGAGGGGAACGAGCAATTCACCCCTCCACTTG. Translated, it gives CASSLPRGTSNSPLHL.

This clonotype was seen many times. The chain has TRBV6-5 and TRBJ1-5; possibly TRBD1 for D (5 bases). This CDR3 is 14 amino acids long. The germline CDR1 and CDR2 sequences are MNHEY and SVGAGI. Trimming removed 3 bases at V and 4 bases at J, with 10 bases between. The CDR3 DNA follows: TGTGCCAGCAGTTATGGGGCAGGAAATCAGCCCCAGCATTTT. This encodes CASSYGAGNQPQHF.

Only a few counts were recorded for this clonotype. J is TRBJ2-7 and V is TRBV11-1, with TRBD1 matching 8 bases. CDR3 length: 15 residues. Germline trimming cut 5 bases from V and 1 base from J; bases unmatched to any gene: 7. Germline CDR1 and CDR2: SGHAT and FQDESV (reference sequence). Written as DNA, the CDR3 is TGTGCCAGCAGCCCGAGGGACAGGCTTTCCTACGAGCAGTACTTC. The encoded protein is CASSPRDRLSYEQYF.

There are a few counts of this clonotype. The chain employs TRBV2 and TRBJ2-2; 7 nucleotides agree with TRBD2. V lost 10 bases and J lost 0; bases outside the gene matches: 5. Germline V lookup: CDR1 SNHLY, CDR2 FYNNEI. The CDR3 runs 14 residues. The CDR3 loop is CATKREANTGELFF. CDR3 nucleotide sequence: TGTGCCACGAAGCGGGAAGCGAACACCGGGGAGCTGTTTTTT.

This clonotype was seen a handful of times. This chain links TRBV28 with TRBJ2-7, with a weak D call TRBD1 (5 bases). Trimming pared 7 bases from V and 2 bases from J, leaving 12 bases between. Germline V gene sequence: CDR1 MDHEN, CDR2 SYDVKM. The CDR3 has 13 residues. The CDR3 spells CASKLTEPYEQYF. The CDR3 DNA is TGTGCCAGCAAACTGACAGAACCCTACGAGCAGTACTTC.

This clonotype showed up just a few times. The chain combines TRBV7-2 with TRBJ1-2; TRBD1 is a possible D gene (6 bases). The germline V and J ends were trimmed by 2 bases and 4 bases, with 8 bases remaining between them. The length of the CDR3 is 13 residues. From germline, CDR1 is SGHTA and CDR2 FQGNSA. The CDR3 DNA is TGTGCCAGCAGCTTAAACAGGGTCTATGGCTACACCTTC. This encodes CASSLNRVYGYTF.

This clonotype showed up just a few times. V gene TRBV28 combines with J gene TRBJ2-3, with 9 bases matching TRBD1. Per the germline V gene, CDR1 is MDHEN and CDR2 is SYDVKM. V shed 5 bases and J 3 bases; nucleotides not matched to a gene: 9. The CDR3 loop spans 16 amino acids. CDR3 DNA: TGTGCCAGCAGTGCACTCGGGACAGGGTCAACAGATACGCAGTATTTT. Its protein is CASSALGTGSTDTQYF.

The rearrangement uses TRBV23-1 and TRBJ1-5, with TRBD1 matching 7 bases. TRBV23-1 is noted as an ORF with a role that remains uncertain. V was clipped by 11 bases and J by 0 bases; unmatched bases: 10. There are 15 residues in the CDR3. CDR3 sequence reads: CARQGEGYSNQPQHF. For the CDR3, the DNA is TGCGCCCGCCAGGGGGAAGGGTATAGCAATCAGCCCCAGCATTTT.

This clonotype has just a few counts. The rearrangement joins TRBV7-2 to TRBJ2-1; 9 bases are a match to TRBD2. J was trimmed by 6 bases and V by 4 bases; bases with no gene match: 7. CDR1 and CDR2 from the germline V gene are SGHTA and FQGNSA. This CDR3 is built from 15 residues. CDR3 in amino acids: CASSSGGTSINEQFF. CDR3 DNA sequence: TGTGCCAGCAGCTCCGGCGGGACTAGCATCAATGAGCAGTTCTTC.

The V and J genes are TRBV6-1 and TRBJ1-4, with D possibly matching TRBD1 (5 bases). V lost 2 bases to trimming and J lost 3 bases, with 16 bases between them. Germline CDR1 reads MNHNS; CDR2 reads SASEGT. This CDR3 has 17 residues. The CDR3 is CASSEPRGGKPNEKLFF. Here the CDR3 DNA reads TGTGCCAGCAGTGAACCGCGGGGGGGGAAACCTAATGAAAAACTGTTTTTT.

This clonotype was seen only a few times. This sequence joins TRBV4-1 and TRBJ1-6; D might be TRBD1 (5 bases). The CDR3 sequence is 19 residues long. The germline V and J ends were trimmed by 0 bases and 0 bases, with 15 bases remaining between them. Germline CDR1 is MGHRA and CDR2 is YSYEKL. The CDR3 here is CASSQELDSSSSYNSPLHF. CDR3 DNA sequence: TGCGCCAGCAGCCAAGAATTAGACAGCTCGAGCTCCTATAATTCACCCCTCCACTTT.

This clonotype was observed a few times. The gene calls are TRBV25-1 and TRBJ2-7, with a possible D match to TRBD2 (7 bases). V was trimmed by 4 bases and J by 0 bases, leaving 16 bases between them. Germline V CDR1 and CDR2: MGHDK, SYGVNS. This CDR3 contains 16 residues. Here the CDR3 reads CASSGGGGTSSYEQYF. The CDR3 coding sequence is TGTGCCAGCAGTGGGGGGGGGGGCACTAGCTCCTACGAGCAGTACTTC.

This clonotype was seen repeatedly, ten times or more. The chain has TRBV2 and TRBJ1-2; no clear D gene. Trimming stripped 6 bases from V and 8 bases from J, with 10 bases between. Germline CDR1 is SNHLY and CDR2 is FYNNEI. CDR3 length equals 11 residues. Here the CDR3 DNA reads TGTGCCAGCAGCACCGCGGAGGGCTACACCTTC. Residues: CASSTAEGYTF.

In its sample, this clonotype was seen a few times. The chain uses TRBV12-3 or TRBV12-4 and TRBJ1-1, with D perhaps TRBD1 (5 bases). The CDR3 totals 15 residues. V lost 3 bases and J lost 3, with 14 bases in between. As DNA, the CDR3 is TGTGCCAGCAGTTTCTTTCAGGGTTGGGACACTGAAGCTTTCTTT. It specifies CASSFFQGWDTEAFF.

This clonotype was detected a few times. This chain uses TRBV6-5 with TRBJ2-7, with 10 bases identical to TRBD2. Trimming removed 2 bases from V and 3 bases from J; junction bases left unmatched: 10. The CDR3 length is 17 residues. In germline, CDR1 is MNHEY, CDR2 SVGAGI. The CDR3 reads CASSYRGLAGESYEQYF. CDR3 nucleotides: TGTGCCAGCAGTTACCGGGGGCTAGCGGGAGAGAGCTACGAGCAGTACTTC.

This clonotype was counted many times. This sequence joins TRBV7-6 and TRBJ2-1; tentatively, D is TRBD2 (6 bases). Trimming took 3 bases from V and 6 from J, leaving 18 bases between them. CDR1 SGHVS and CDR2 FNYEAQ come from the germline V gene. The CDR3 contains 16 residues. The CDR3 sequence is CASSFLGREPTNEQFF. CDR3 nucleotides: TGTGCCAGCAGCTTTTTGGGACGGGAGCCGACCAATGAGCAGTTCTTC.